Each of the 13 T cell receptor beta chains below was sequenced from the same sample in a study of fetal regulatory T cell absence and autoimmunity. The assay was immunoSEQ multiplex PCR, and TCRdb's table has in-frame clones only and misses some. The profile shows around 100,000 clones, roughly 70% of them singletons. Sequenced input: pancreas tissue. The receptors were gathered from a male donor with IPEX syndrome.

The V and J genes are TRBV4-1 and TRBJ2-5; possible D gene TRBD1, 6 bases. The length of the CDR3 is 15 residues. Looked up from germline, CDR1 is MGHRA and CDR2 is YSYEKL. V was trimmed by 1 base and J by 1 base, leaving 10 bases between them. The DNA of the CDR3 is TGCGCCAGCAGCCAAGTGGGACACCCCCAAGAGACCCAGTACTTC. Translation gives CASSQVGHPQETQYF.

The rearrangement uses TRBV6-5 and TRBJ1-5, with 7 bases identical to TRBD1. The length of the CDR3 is 14 residues. V shed 9 bases and J 4 bases; nucleotides not matched to a gene: 9. Germline V gives CDR1 MNHEY, CDR2 SVGAGI. The CDR3 sequence: CASGAGRGNQPQHF. For the CDR3, the DNA is TGTGCCAGTGGGGCTGGCAGGGGGAATCAGCCCCAGCATTTT.

The chain is built from TRBV27 and TRBJ2-5; D may match TRBD1 or TRBD2 (5 bases each). Germline CDR1 reads MNHEY; CDR2 reads SMNVEV (reference sequence). Trimming left V 7 bases short and J 2 bases short, with 20 bases between. This CDR3 contains 16 residues. CDR3 sequence (DNA): TGTGCCAGCAATACGCCCGGGACCGACTTACAAGAGACCCAGTACTTC. Encoded protein: CASNTPGTDLQETQYF.

There are a few counts of this clone. The same CDR3 arises from other DNA sequences in this sample as well. The chain joins TRBV27 to TRBJ2-7; D gene uncertain. The CDR3 length is 13 residues. CDR1 is MNHEY and CDR2 is SMNVEV in the germline V gene (reference sequence). The V gene lost 0 bases and the J gene lost 1 base, with 4 bases spanning the gap. The CDR3 nucleotides are TGTGCCAGCAGTTTATCCAGGTCCTACGAGCAGTACTTC. This encodes CASSLSRSYEQYF.

Turning to this clone: The same CDR3 arises from other DNA sequences in this sample as well. The chain uses TRBV29-1 and TRBJ1-5; 7 bases are shared with TRBD1. J lost 2 bases, V lost 5 bases, and 3 bases had no gene match. CDR1 is SQVTM, CDR2 ANQGSEA, per germline. CDR3 length equals 13 residues. The CDR3 DNA sequence: TGCAGCGTTCGGCAGGGGGGCAATCAGCCCCAGCATTTT. Amino acids: CSVRQGGNQPQHF.

This chain connects TRBV5-6 to TRBJ2-2; D is possibly TRBD1 or TRBD2 (5 bases each). Trimming shortened V by 3 bases and J by 6 bases, and 12 bases separated the two germline ends. Germline CDR1 is SGHDT and CDR2 is YYEEEE. This CDR3 has 14 residues. Here the CDR3 reads CASSYGTPPGELFF. In DNA, the CDR3 is TGTGCCAGCAGCTACGGGACCCCCCCCGGGGAGCTGTTTTTT.

The chain couples TRBV7-2 to TRBJ1-2, with D possibly being TRBD1 (6 bases). Germline V gene lookup returns CDR1 SGHTA and CDR2 FQGNSA. CDR3 length: 15 residues. Trimming removed 5 bases at V and 2 bases at J, with 15 bases between. The CDR3 protein is CASSQGGGQNYGYTF. In DNA, the CDR3 is TGTGCCAGCAGCCAAGGCGGGGGGCAGAACTATGGCTACACCTTC. The entire variable domain, with the rest obtained from reference TRBV7-2 and TRBJ1-2, is as follows: GAGVSQSPSNKVTEKGKDVELRCDPISGHTALYWYRQSLGQGLEFLIYFQGNSAPDKSGLPSDRFSAERTGGSVSTLTIQRTQQEDSAVYLCASSQGGGQNYGYTFGSGTRLTVV.

This clone showed up just a few times. The V gene is TRBV1, the J gene TRBJ2-1; the table's D call, TRBD2, has no DNA check behind it. TRBV1 is a documented pseudogene. The CDR3 consists of 16 residues. The CDR3 protein is CTSSHLRDSSYNEQFF. The DNA of the CDR3 is TGCACCAGCAGCCATCTCCGGGACTCCTCCTACAATGAGCAGTTCTTC.

The CDR3 loop is CAWTATGVGYTF. The CDR3 DNA reads TGTGCCTGGACCGCGACAGGGGTTGGCTACACCTTC. V and J are TRBV30 and TRBJ1-2; TRBD1 matches 8 bases. Germline CDR1 reads GTSNPN; CDR2 reads SVGIG (reference sequence). The CDR3 covers 12 residues. J was trimmed by 7 bases and V by 4 bases; bases with no gene match: 5.

This clone was seen only once. This rearrangement joins TRBV7-6 to TRBJ2-1; 7 bases fit TRBD2. Germline CDR1 SGHVS, CDR2 FNYEAQ. J lost 12 bases, V lost 1 base, and 6 bases had no gene match. This CDR3 has 13 residues. CDR3 sequence: CASSLGSAGVQFF. The CDR3 nucleotides read TGTGCCAGCAGCTTAGGGTCGGCGGGAGTGCAGTTCTTC.

The chain employs TRBV19 and TRBJ2-7; 9 nucleotides match TRBD2. V was clipped by 5 bases and J by 0 bases; unmatched bases: 5. The germline V gene encodes CDR1 LNHDA and CDR2 SQIVND (reference sequence). The CDR3 is made up of 15 amino acids. This CDR3 reads CASSVLAGSSYEQYF. CDR3 in DNA: TGTGCCAGTAGTGTCCTAGCGGGGAGCTCCTACGAGCAGTACTTC. The full variable domain, in which reference TRBV19 and TRBJ2-7 provide the parts outside the CDR3, is DGGITQSPKYLFRKEGQNVTLSCEQNLNHDAMYWYRQDPGQGLRLIYYSQIVNDFQKGDIAEGYSVSREKKESFPLTVTSAQKNPTAFYLCASSVLAGSSYEQYFGPGTRLTVT.

The CDR3 DNA is TGTGCCAGCAGTTATAACAGGGACTATGGCTACACCTTC. Translation: CASSYNRDYGYTF. This chain uses TRBV6-5 with TRBJ1-2; D may be TRBD1 (6 bases). The germline V gene encodes CDR1 MNHEY and CDR2 SVGAGI. Trimming shortened V by 3 bases and J by 3 bases, and 8 bases separated the two germline ends. CDR3 length: 13 residues.

J is TRBJ2-5 and V is TRBV6-5; no definite D call. The CDR3 has 14 amino acids. Germline values: CDR1 MNHEY, CDR2 SVGAGI. The germline V and J ends were trimmed by 0 bases and 5 bases, with 10 bases remaining between them. CDR3 loop: CASSYSGVMETQYF. As DNA, the CDR3 is TGTGCCAGCAGTTACTCGGGCGTGATGGAGACCCAGTACTTC.